The clone carrying this TCR beta chain was found a few times. The antigen is undetermined. TCR beta CDR3 region amplification was performed from RNA transcripts. HTBI primers were used for first-round RT-PCR of the TCR CDR3. MiXCR, run by TCRdb on the multiplex PCR reads, gives a single entry per CDR3 protein. The data contain approximately 640,000 distinct CDR3 sequences, roughly 17% of them singletons. The record originates from a study of T cells in Graves' hyperthyroidism and ophthalmopathy. Whole-study results and caveats: Blood held most thyroid clonotypes expanded above 0.001 frequency. Stable hyperthyroidism and ophthalmopathy were separated using 13 V-J signatures.

When ophthalmopathy did not progress within 18 months, Graves' hyperthyroidism was considered stable. Aged 18 to 65, the patients had hyperthyroidism that was newly diagnosed and had lasted under 2 months. The receptor comes from a man in his fifties or sixties with Graves' hyperthyroidism. The sample consisted of blood.

The CDR3 spells CASSQDEDTEAFF. DNA of the CDR3: TGCGCCAGCAGCCAAGATGAGGACACTGAAGCTTTCTTT. This chain uses TRBV4-3 with TRBJ1-1; D is undetermined. Trimming pared 0 bases from V and 3 bases from J, leaving 5 bases between. CDR1 and CDR2 (germline): LGHNA, YSLEER. The CDR3 has 13 residues.